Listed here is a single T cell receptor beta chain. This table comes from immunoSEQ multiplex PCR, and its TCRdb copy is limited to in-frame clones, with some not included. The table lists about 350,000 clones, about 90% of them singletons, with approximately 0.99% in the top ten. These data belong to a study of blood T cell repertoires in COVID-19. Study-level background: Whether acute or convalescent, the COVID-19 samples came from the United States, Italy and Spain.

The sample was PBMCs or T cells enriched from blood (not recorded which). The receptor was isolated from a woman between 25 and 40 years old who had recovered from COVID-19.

The CDR3 here is CATGGGKGNQPQHF. CDR3 bases: TGTGCCACCGGAGGGGGCAAGGGCAATCAGCCCCAGCATTTT. The chain employs TRBV24-1 and TRBJ1-5; 7 bases match TRBD1. The CDR3 runs to 14 residues. With V trimmed by 9 bases and J by 2 bases, 6 bases remained unmatched. Germline CDR1 is KGHDR and CDR2 is SFDVKD.